This TCR beta chain was retrieved from a study of cytomegalovirus exposure and HLA in healthy donors. Study results and limitations: There was a cluster of highly shared sequence variants that was likely a sequencing artifact.

The germline CDR1 and CDR2 sequences are SGDLS and YYNGEE. V was cut by 5 bases and J by 0 bases, with 12 bases left in between. CDR3 length: 15 amino acids. Primers included in the PCR were 60 Vbeta and 13 Jbeta primers. Sequencing was performed with immunoSEQ multiplex PCR; in TCRdb, only in-frame clones are kept and a portion is missing. The sample has some 190,000 clones, over 70% seen once. Concerning this clone: The antigen remains undetermined.

The gene calls are TRBV9 and TRBJ2-1; no reliable D call. This clonotype was obtained from a boy aged 2-15 years in good health and CMV-seronegative. Sequenced: PBMCs. CDR3 sequence: CASSLFPSSYNEQFF. For the CDR3, the DNA is TGTGCCAGCAGTTTGTTCCCGAGCTCCTACAATGAGCAGTTCTTC.